Described below is a single T cell receptor (beta chain) sequence and its context. Only a few counts were recorded for this clone. Its specific antigen is unknown. Per-base qualities were not stored, and no clone one base away is much larger. The immunoSEQ Assay, a bias-controlled multiplex PCR, was used to amplify TCRbeta CDR3 regions from genomic DNA. On the authors' methods: Nucleated cell counts per sample were estimated from amplification of reference gene primers within the assay. To quantify the absolute abundance of each unique TCRbeta CDR3 rearrangement, sequence reads were collapsed and filtered. For each sample, productive Simpson clonality was calculated by taking the square root of Simpson's diversity index across productive rearrangements. TCRdb provides this immuneACCESS table in a form limited to in-frame rearrangements. Some clones are lacking; in checked studies, under half of them reflect an unresolved V gene, and why the rest are absent is not known. That table furnishes V, J and clone size, whereas the DNA furnished D and trimming. This sample gives roughly 99,000 clones in total; roughly 90% of them show up just once. The top ten clones comprise roughly 4.6% of the sample.

Whole blood was collected in K2EDTA tubes by collaborating institutions according to the institutions' own protocols. For TCRbeta analysis, collaborators shipped samples as frozen whole blood, isolated PBMCs, or DNA extracted from either of those sample types. Based on the germline V gene (reference sequence), the CDR1 and CDR2 sequences are LNHDA and SQIVND. From cysteine to phenylalanine, the CDR3 is 17 amino acids long. Kept here is only the CDR3 DNA, which spans 51 bases and is read in frame from base 1. V and J are truncated by 5 bases and 1 base respectively, leaving an intervening sequence of 18 bases. This sample was taken from a study of blood T cell repertoires in COVID-19 (dated by TCRdb to about 2020). Regarding the complete study: Samples covering the acute and convalescent phases of COVID-19 were provided by collaborators in the United States, Italy and Spain. The repertoires were released in a freely available public database intended as a resource for research on the immune response to SARS-CoV-2. The prospective study material was composed of cDNA or gDNA derived from T cells, B-cell-depleted T cells, or PBMCs. The dataset comprised deeply sampled blood TCRbeta repertoires from subjects exposed to, actively infected with, or recovered from COVID-19. Sample metadata almost always included a de-identified subject ID, COVID-19 status, age in years and sex. The samples were drawn from the first 160 participants of the ongoing ImmuneRACE study and from 950 to 1,500 subjects provided by 6 global collaborators. Where available, HLA class I and class II types were taken from metadata supplied by the sample provider and were not determined by assay-based typing. Overall study outcomes, separate from this receptor: The amount of clinical and demographic metadata varied by source and participant and was provided uncurated.

This TCR was recovered from a man in his forties with active or convalescent COVID-19. This receptor chain uses TRBV19 and TRBJ1-5; the D gene cannot be named for sure. Material for sequencing was peripheral blood. The CDR3 protein is CASSSRQTFRSNQPQHF. The nucleotide sequence is TGTGCCAGTAGTTCCCGCCAGACATTCAGAAGCAATCAGCCCCAGCATTTT. Outside the CDR3, residues come from the reference TRBV19 and TRBJ1-5 proteins, so the full variable domain is: DGGITQSPKYLFRKEGQNVTLSCEQNLNHDAMYWYRQDPGQGLRLIYYSQIVNDFQKGDIAEGYSVSREKKESFPLTVTSAQKNPTAFYLCASSSRQTFRSNQPQHFGDGTRLSIL.